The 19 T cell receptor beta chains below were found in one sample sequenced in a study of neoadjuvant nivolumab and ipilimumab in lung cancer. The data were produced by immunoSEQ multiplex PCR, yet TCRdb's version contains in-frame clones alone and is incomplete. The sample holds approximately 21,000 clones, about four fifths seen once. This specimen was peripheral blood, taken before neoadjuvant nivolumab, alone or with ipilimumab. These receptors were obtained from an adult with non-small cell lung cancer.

The CDR3 nucleotides read TGCGCCAGCAGTGATGGCGGGAGGGCCGTCAATGAGCAGTTCTTC. Protein: CASSDGGRAVNEQFF. V and J are TRBV10-1 and TRBJ2-1, with 9 bases matching TRBD2. The CDR3 consists of 15 residues. CDR1 and CDR2 from the germline V gene are WNHNN and SYGVQD (reference sequence). V was pared by 3 bases and J by 6 bases, with 6 bases of the junction left unmatched.

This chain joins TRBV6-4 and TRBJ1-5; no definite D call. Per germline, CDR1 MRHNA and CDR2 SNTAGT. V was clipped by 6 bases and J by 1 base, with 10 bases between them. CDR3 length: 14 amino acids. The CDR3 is CASRDRASNQPQHF. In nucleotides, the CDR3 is TGTGCCAGCAGAGACCGGGCCAGCAATCAGCCCCAGCATTTT.

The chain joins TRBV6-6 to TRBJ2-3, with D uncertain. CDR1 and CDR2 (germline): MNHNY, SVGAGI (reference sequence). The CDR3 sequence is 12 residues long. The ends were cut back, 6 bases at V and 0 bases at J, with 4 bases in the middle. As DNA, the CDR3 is TGTGCCAGCAGCCACAGCACAGATACGCAGTATTTT. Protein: CASSHSTDTQYF.

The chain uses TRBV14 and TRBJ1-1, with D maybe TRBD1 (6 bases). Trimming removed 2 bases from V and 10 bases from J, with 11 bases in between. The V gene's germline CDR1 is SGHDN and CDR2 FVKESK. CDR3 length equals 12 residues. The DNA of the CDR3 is TGTGCCAGCAGCCAACAACAGGGCCCAGCTTTCTTT. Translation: CASSQQQGPAFF.

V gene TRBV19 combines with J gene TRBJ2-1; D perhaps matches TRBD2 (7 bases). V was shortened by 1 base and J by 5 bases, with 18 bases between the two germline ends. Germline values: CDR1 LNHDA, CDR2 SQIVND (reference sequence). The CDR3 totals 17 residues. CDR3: CASSIAPPQGRDNEQFF. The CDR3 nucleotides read TGTGCCAGTAGTATAGCCCCCCCTCAGGGGAGGGACAATGAGCAGTTCTTC.

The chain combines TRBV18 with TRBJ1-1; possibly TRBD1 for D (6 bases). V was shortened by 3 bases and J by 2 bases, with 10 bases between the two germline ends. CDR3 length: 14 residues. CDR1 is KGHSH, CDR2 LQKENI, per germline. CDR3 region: CASSPQGLNTEAFF. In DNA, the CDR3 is TGTGCCAGCTCACCCCAGGGGCTAAACACTGAAGCTTTCTTT.

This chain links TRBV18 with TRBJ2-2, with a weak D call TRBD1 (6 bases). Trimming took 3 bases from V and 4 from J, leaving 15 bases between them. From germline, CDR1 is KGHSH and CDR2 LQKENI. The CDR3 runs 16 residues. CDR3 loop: CASSPRGGYGTGELFF. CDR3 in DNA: TGTGCCAGCTCACCCCGAGGGGGTTACGGCACCGGGGAGCTGTTTTTT. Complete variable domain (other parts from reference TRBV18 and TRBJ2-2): NAGVMQNPRHLVRRRGQEARLRCSPMKGHSHVYWYRQLPEEGLKFMVYLQKENIIDESGMPKERFSAEFPKEGPSILRIQQVVRGDSAAYFCASSPRGGYGTGELFFGEGSRLTVL.

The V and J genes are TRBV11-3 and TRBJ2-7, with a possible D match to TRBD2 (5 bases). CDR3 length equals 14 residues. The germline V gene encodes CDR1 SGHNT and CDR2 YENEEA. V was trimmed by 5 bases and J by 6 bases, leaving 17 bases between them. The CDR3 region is CASSATREGREQYF. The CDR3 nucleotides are TGTGCCAGCAGCGCCACGAGGGAAGGTCGCGAGCAGTACTTC.

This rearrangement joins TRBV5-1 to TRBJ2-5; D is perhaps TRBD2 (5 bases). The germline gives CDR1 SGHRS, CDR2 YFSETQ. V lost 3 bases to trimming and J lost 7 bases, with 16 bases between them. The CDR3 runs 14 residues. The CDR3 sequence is CASSSTADEATQYF. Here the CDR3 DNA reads TGCGCCAGCAGCTCAACAGCGGACGAGGCGACCCAGTACTTC.

CDR3 loop: CATSRDLSGNSVTAYEQYF. The CDR3 DNA sequence: TGTGCCACCAGCAGAGATCTATCGGGGAATAGCGTAACAGCCTACGAGCAGTACTTC. The chain employs TRBV15 and TRBJ2-7; TRBD2 might be the D (5 bases). Trimming cost V 0 bases and J 2 bases, with 23 bases left between them. This CDR3 has 19 amino acids. Germline V gives CDR1 LNHNV, CDR2 YYDKDF (reference sequence).

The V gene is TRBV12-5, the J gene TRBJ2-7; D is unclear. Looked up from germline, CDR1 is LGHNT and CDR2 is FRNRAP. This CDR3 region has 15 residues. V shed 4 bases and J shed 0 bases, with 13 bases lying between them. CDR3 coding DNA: TGTGCTAGTGGTTCTACAGTCGACGGCTCCTACGAGCAGTACTTC. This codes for CASGSTVDGSYEQYF.

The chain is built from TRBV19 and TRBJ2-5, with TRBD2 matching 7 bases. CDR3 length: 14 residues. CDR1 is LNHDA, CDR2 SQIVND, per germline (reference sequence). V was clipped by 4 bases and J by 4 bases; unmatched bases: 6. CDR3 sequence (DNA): TGTGCCAGTAGTACGGGCGGGAGCGGAGAGACCCAGTACTTC. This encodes CASSTGGSGETQYF. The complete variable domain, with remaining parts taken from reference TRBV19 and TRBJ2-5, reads DGGITQSPKYLFRKEGQNVTLSCEQNLNHDAMYWYRQDPGQGLRLIYYSQIVNDFQKGDIAEGYSVSREKKESFPLTVTSAQKNPTAFYLCASSTGGSGETQYFGPGTRLLVL.

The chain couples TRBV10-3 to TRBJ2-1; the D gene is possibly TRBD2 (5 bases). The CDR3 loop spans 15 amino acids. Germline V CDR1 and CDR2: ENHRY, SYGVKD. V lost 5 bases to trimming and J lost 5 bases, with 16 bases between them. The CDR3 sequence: CAISPIGDYDNEQFF. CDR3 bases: TGTGCCATCAGTCCTATAGGTGACTACGACAATGAGCAGTTCTTC.

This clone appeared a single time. The CDR3 bases are TGCGCCAGCAGCCAGGCCGGACAAGATACGCAGTATTTT. It translates to CASSQAGQDTQYF. The chain carries TRBV4-1 and TRBJ2-3; tentative D call: TRBD1 (5 bases). The CDR3 sequence is 13 residues long. Deletions cut 3 bases from V and 5 bases from J, with 9 bases between. CDR1 and CDR2 (germline): MGHRA, YSYEKL.

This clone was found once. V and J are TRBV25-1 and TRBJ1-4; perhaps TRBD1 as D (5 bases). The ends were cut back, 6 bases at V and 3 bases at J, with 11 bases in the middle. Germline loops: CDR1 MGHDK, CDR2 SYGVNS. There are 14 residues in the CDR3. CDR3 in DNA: TGTGCCAGCAGGGGTTTCAGGGCTAATGAAAAACTGTTTTTT. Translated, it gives CASRGFRANEKLFF.

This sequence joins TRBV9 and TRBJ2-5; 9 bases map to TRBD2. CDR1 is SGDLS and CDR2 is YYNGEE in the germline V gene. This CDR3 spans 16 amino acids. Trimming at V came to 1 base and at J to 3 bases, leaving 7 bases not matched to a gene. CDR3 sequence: CASSVYASGTEETQYF. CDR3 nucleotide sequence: TGTGCCAGCAGCGTATACGCTAGCGGGACGGAAGAGACCCAGTACTTC.

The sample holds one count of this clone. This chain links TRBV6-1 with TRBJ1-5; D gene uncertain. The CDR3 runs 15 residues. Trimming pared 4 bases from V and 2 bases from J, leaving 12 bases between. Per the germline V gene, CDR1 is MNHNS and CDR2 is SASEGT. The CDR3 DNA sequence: TGTGCCAGCAGTGGTTCTCTCGAGGGCAATCAGCCCCAGCATTTT. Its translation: CASSGSLEGNQPQHF.

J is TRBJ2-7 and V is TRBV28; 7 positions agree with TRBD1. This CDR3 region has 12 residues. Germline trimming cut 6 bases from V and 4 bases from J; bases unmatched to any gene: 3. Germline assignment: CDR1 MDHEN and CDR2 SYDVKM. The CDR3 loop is CASRPGGYEQYF. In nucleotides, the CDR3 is TGTGCCAGCAGACCAGGGGGATACGAGCAGTACTTC.

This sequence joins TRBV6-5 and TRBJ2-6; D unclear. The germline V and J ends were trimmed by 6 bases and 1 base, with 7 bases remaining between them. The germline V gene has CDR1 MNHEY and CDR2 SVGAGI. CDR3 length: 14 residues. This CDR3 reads CASSPFSGANVLTF. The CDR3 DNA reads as TGTGCCAGCAGCCCGTTTTCTGGGGCCAACGTCCTGACTTTC.